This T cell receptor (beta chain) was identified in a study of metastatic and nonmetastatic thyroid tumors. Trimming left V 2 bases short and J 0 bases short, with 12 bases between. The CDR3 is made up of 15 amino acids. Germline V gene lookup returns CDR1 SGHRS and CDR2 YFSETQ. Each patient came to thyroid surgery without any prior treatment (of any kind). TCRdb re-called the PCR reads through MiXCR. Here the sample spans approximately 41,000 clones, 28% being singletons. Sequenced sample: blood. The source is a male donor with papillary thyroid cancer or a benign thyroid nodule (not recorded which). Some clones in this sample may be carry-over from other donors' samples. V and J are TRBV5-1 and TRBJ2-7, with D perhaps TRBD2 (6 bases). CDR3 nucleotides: TGCGCCAGCAGCTTCCGGGGAGGCAGCTCCTACGAGCAGTACTTC. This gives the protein CASSFRGGSSYEQYF.